The present T cell receptor (beta chain) was sequenced within a study of technical replicates of blood from several donors. Germline V CDR1 and CDR2: SGHDN, FVKESK. J lost 5 bases, V lost 1 base, and 4 bases had no gene match. The CDR3 length is 14 residues. The method was immunoSEQ multiplex PCR; TCRdb's version includes in-frame clones alone and lacks a portion of them. The sample carries around 62,000 clones, roughly 97% recorded once. The source material was T cells isolated from PBMCs. The chain has TRBV14 and TRBJ2-7; 8 positions agree with TRBD2. This clonotype was obtained from a human donor in good health. CDR3 nucleotides: TGTGCCAGCAGCCAAGCCGGGAGGGTCGACGAGCAGTACTTC. Protein product: CASSQAGRVDEQYF.